This TCR beta chain was found in a study of vaccination and CD4 T cells after COVID-19. Study conclusions and caveats: Among convalescent patients, a median 86.3% of reactive clones emerged only after vaccination.

Treatment denoted: roughly ten-day PBMC culture with coronavirus spike peptide pools or control peptides (ViraFEST assay). With the Oncomine TCR Beta short-read assay, DNA from cultured CD4+ T cells was sequenced. TCRdb re-derived calls from the PCR reads in MiXCR, one entry per CDR3 protein. This repertoire shows more than 10,000 distinct CDR3 sequences, 42% found once; its top ten account for less than 25%. Turning to this clonotype: Antigen: not known.

This CDR3 is built from 12 residues. The V and J ends lost 2 bases and 9 bases respectively, with 11 bases between them. Germline CDR1 DFQATT, CDR2 SNEGSKA (reference sequence). This TCR was sampled from a human donor who had recovered from COVID-19. The rearrangement uses TRBV20-1 and TRBJ1-5; a possible D gene is TRBD1 (6 bases). Material: CD4+ T cells from blood, cultured in vitro, obtained before SARS-CoV-2 vaccination. The DNA of the CDR3 is TGCAGTGCTAGACAGGGAGGGGGGCCCCAGCATTTT. Its translation: CSARQGGGPQHF.